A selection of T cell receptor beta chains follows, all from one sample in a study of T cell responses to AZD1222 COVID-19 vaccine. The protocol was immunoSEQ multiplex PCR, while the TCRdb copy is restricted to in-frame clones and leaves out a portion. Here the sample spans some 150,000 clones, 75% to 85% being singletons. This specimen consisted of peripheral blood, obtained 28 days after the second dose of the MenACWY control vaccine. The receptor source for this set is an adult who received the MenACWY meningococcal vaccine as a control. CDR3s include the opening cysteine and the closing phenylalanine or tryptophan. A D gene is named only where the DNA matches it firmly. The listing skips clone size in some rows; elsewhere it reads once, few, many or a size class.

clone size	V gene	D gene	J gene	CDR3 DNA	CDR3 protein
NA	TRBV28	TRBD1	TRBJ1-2	TGTGCCAGCAGCGTACAGGGGGCCGGTGGCTACACCTTC	CASSVQGAGGYTF
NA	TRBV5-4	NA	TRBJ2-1	TGTGCCAGCAGCTCCCGGGGCGATATTTCCTACAATGAGCAGTTCTTC	CASSSRGDISYNEQFF
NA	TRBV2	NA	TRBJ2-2	TGTGCCAGCAGGGAGGTGTACATATCCGGGGAGCTGTTTTTT	CASREVYISGELFF
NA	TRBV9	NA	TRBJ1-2	TGTGCCAGCAGCGTAGGGTTGGGGTATGGCTACACCTTC	CASSVGLGYGYTF
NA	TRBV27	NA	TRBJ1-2	TGTGCCAGCAGTTTATCGCAGGGGAGTCATGGCTACACCTTC	CASSLSQGSHGYTF
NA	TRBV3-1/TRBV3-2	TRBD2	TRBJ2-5	TGTGCCAGCAGCCAAGAGGGCGGGGGTCCGAAGACCCAGTACTTC	CASSQEGGGPKTQYF
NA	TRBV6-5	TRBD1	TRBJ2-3	TGTGCCAGCAGTTACAGGGGACAGGGGACAGATACGCAGTATTTT	CASSYRGQGTDTQYF
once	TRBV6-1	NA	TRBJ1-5	TGTGCCAGCAGTGAAGCGCCTGGGGGTTATAGCAATCAGCCCCAGCATTTT	CASSEAPGGYSNQPQHF
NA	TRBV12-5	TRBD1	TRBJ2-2	TGTGCTAGTGGTTTGGGGACAGGGGGCGGCGGGGAGCTGTTTTTT	CASGLGTGGGGELFF
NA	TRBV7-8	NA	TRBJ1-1	TGTGCCAGCAGCCAGTTGACGTCCACTGAAGCTTTCTTT	CASSQLTSTEAFF
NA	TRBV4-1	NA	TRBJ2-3	TGCGCCAGCAGCCAAGGGAGGGTAGCGATAAGCACAGATACGCAGTATTTT	CASSQGRVAISTDTQYF
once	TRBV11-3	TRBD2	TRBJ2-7	TGTGCCAGCAGCTTCCAACCAATACCGGGACTAGTTGGCTACGAGCAGTACTTC	CASSFQPIPGLVGYEQYF
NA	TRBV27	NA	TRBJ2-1	TGTGCCAGCAGTTTAAGCTCCTACAATGAGCAGTTCTTC	CASSLSSYNEQFF
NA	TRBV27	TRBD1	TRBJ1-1	TGTGCCAGCAGTCCCCGGACAGGGTTGAACACTGAAGCTTTCTTT	CASSPRTGLNTEAFF
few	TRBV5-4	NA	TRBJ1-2	TGTGCCAGCAGCTTCCAAGATCGTTCTAACTATGGCTACACCTTC	CASSFQDRSNYGYTF
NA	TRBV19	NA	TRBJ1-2	TGTGCCAGTAGTATATCGGCAGTCCCGGCCGGGGGCTACACCTTC	CASSISAVPAGGYTF
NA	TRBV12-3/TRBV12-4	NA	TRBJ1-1	TGTGCCAGCACCTGGACCCTGAACACTGAAGCTTTCTTT	CASTWTLNTEAFF
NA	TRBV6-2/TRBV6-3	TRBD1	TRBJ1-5	TGTGCCAGCAGTTCCCTCCGACAGGGGAATCAGCCCCAGCATTTT	CASSSLRQGNQPQHF
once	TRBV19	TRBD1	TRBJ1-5	TGTGCCAGTAGCCTAAAGGGACAGGGGACCAGTAGCAATCAGCCCCAGCATTTT	CASSLKGQGTSSNQPQHF
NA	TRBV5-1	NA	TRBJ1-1	TGCGCCAGCAGCTTGGCAGGGGCGGACACTGAAGCTTTCTTT	CASSLAGADTEAFF
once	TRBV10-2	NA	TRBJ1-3	TGCGCCAGCAGTGAGACACTGGCCTCTGGAAACACCATATATTTT	CASSETLASGNTIYF
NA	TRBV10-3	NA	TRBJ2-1	TGTGCCATCAGTGAGTCGACCATGGGCGGCGGGGCGGGTCCTTACAATGAGCAGTTCTTC	CAISESTMGGGAGPYNEQFF
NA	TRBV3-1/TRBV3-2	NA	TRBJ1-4	TGTGCCAGCAGCCCGGCCGGGACGGCTAATGAAAAACTGTTTTTT	CASSPAGTANEKLFF
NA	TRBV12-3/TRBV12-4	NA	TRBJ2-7	TGTGCCAGTGCAAGGGGGACCTACGAGCAGTACTTC	CASARGTYEQYF
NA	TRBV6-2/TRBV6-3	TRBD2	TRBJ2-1	TGTGCCAGCAGTGCCCCCCTAGCGGGAGTTTACAATGAGCAGTTCTTC	CASSAPLAGVYNEQFF
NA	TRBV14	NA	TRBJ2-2	TGTGCCAGCAGCCCGTGGTCCGGGGAGCTGTTTTTT	CASSPWSGELFF
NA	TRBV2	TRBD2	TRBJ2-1	TGTGCCAGCAGGAGGTCTTTAGCGGGGCAAATAAATGAGCAGTTCTTC	CASRRSLAGQINEQFF
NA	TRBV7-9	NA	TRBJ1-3	TGTGCCAGCAGCCGGTCAGGGGAAGCTGGAAACACCATATATTTT	CASSRSGEAGNTIYF
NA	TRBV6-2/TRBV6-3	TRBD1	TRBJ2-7	TGTGCCAGCAGTCAACCGGACAGGGGCTACGAGCAGTACTTC	CASSQPDRGYEQYF
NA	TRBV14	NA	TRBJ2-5	TGTGCCAGCAGCCATTCTAACGGGCCCCAGTACTTC	CASSHSNGPQYF
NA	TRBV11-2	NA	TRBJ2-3	TGTGCCAGCAGCTCGACGGGGGATGGCACAGATACGCAGTATTTT	CASSSTGDGTDTQYF
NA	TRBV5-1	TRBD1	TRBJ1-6	TGCGCCAGCAGCTTACAGGGGGAGAGGTCACCCCTCCACTTT	CASSLQGERSPLHF
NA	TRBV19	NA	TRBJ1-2	TGTGCCAGTAGTGAGAACCGGGGGTCCGGGAACACCTTC	CASSENRGSGNTF
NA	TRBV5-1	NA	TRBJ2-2	TGCGCCAGCAGCTTGGAGGCAGCCCCGAACACCGGGGAGCTGTTTTTT	CASSLEAAPNTGELFF
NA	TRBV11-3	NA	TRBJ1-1	TGTGCCAGCAGCTTACTGGTCATGAACACTGAAGCTTTCTTT	CASSLLVMNTEAFF
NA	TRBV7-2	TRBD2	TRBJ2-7	TGTGCCAGCAGCTTTTTACATCTAGGCGGGAGCTGGGAGCAGTACTTC	CASSFLHLGGSWEQYF
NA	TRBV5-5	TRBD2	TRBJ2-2	TGTGCCAGCAGCCCGAGCGGGAGGGCCGACGGGGAGCTGTTTTTT	CASSPSGRADGELFF
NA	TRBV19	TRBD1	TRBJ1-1	TGTGCCAGTAGTATAGTAGGCGGCAGGGGGCGCGGGGGCACTGAAGCTTTCTTT	CASSIVGGRGRGGTEAFF
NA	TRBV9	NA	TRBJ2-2	TGTGCCAGCAGCTCCAGACCCTACCCGGCCGGGGAGCTGTTTTTT	CASSSRPYPAGELFF
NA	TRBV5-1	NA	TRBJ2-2	TGCGCCAGCAGCTTAATGGGATCGACCGGGGAGCTGTTTTTT	CASSLMGSTGELFF
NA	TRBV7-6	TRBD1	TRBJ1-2	TGTGCCAGCAGCTTAAGAGGGGGCGGTCATGGCTACACCTTC	CASSLRGGGHGYTF
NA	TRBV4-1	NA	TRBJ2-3	TGCGCCAGCAGCCAAGCCGGACGGGAAGATACGCAGTATTTT	CASSQAGREDTQYF
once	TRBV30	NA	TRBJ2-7	TGTGCCTGGAGGGAGTTCTACGAGCAGTACTTC	CAWREFYEQYF
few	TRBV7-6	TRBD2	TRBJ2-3	TGTGCCAGCAGCTTGGTCACTAGCGGGACGACAGATACGCAGTATTTT	CASSLVTSGTTDTQYF
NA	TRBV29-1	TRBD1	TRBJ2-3	TGCAGCGCTATCTCGCGGCAGGGGGCCACAGATACGCAGTATTTT	CSAISRQGATDTQYF
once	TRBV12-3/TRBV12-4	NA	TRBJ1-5	TGTGCCAGCAGCTACGGAGTCCATCAGCCCCAGCATTTT	CASSYGVHQPQHF